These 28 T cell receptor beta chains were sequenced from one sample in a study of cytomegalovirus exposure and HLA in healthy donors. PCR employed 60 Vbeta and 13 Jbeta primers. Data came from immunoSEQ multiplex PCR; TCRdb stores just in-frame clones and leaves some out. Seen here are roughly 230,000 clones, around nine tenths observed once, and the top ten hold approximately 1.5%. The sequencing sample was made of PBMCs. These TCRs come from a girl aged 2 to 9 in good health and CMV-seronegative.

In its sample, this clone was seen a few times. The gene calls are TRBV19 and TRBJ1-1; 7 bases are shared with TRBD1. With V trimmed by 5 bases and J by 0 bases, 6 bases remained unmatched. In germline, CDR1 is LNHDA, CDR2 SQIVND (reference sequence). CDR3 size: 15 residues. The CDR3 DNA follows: TGTGCCAGTAGTCTTTGGACAGGATTGAACACTGAAGCTTTCTTT. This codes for CASSLWTGLNTEAFF.

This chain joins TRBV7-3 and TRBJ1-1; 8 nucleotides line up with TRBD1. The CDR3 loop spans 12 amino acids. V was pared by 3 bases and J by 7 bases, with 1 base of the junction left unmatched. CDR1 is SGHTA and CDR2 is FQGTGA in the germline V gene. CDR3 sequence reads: CASSLGTGEAFF. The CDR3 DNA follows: TGTGCCAGCAGCTTGGGGACAGGTGAAGCTTTCTTT.

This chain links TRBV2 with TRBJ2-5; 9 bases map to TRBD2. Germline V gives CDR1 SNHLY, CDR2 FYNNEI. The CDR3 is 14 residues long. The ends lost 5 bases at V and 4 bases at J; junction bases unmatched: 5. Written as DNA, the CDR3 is TGTGCCAGCAGTCAGGGACTAGCTCGAGAGACCCAGTACTTC. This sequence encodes CASSQGLARETQYF.

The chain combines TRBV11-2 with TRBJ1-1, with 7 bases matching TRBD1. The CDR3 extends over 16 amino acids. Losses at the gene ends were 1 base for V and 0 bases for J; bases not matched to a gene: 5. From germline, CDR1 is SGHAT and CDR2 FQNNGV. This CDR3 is CASSLAETGLNTEAFF. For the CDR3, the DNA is TGTGCCAGCAGCTTAGCGGAGACAGGGTTGAACACTGAAGCTTTCTTT.

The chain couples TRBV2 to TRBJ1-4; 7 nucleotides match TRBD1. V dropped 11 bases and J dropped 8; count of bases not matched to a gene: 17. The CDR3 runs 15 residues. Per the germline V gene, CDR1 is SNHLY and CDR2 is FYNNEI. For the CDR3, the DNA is TGTGCCCGCTCTTACTGGACAGGCGGGGACGAAAAACTGTTTTTT. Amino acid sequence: CARSYWTGGDEKLFF.

This CDR3 reads CASSTQGRRGYTF. CDR3 in DNA: TGTGCCAGCAGCACACAGGGGCGGCGCGGCTACACCTTC. This sequence joins TRBV7-6 and TRBJ1-2; the match to TRBD1 covers 7 bases. Germline V gives CDR1 SGHVS, CDR2 FNYEAQ. V dropped 5 bases and J dropped 8; count of bases not matched to a gene: 8. The CDR3 length is 13 residues.

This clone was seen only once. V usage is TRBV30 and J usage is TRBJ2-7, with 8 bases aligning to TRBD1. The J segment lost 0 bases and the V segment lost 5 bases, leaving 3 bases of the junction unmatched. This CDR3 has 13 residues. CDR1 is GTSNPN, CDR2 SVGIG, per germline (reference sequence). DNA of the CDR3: TGTGCCTGGGACAGGGGTAGCTCCTACGAGCAGTACTTC. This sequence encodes CAWDRGSSYEQYF.

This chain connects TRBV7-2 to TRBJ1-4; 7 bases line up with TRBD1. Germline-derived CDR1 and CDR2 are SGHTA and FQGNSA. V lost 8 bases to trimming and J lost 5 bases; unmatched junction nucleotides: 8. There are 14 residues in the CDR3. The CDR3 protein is CASSSGQQNEKLFF. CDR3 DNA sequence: TGTGCCAGCTCCTCGGGACAGCAAAATGAAAAACTGTTTTTT.

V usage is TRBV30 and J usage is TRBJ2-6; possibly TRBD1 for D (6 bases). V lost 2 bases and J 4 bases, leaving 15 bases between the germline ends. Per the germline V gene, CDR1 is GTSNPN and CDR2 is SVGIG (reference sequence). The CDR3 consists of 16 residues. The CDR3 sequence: CAWSKPRGSGANVLTF. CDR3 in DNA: TGTGCCTGGAGTAAGCCCAGGGGATCCGGGGCCAACGTCCTGACTTTC.

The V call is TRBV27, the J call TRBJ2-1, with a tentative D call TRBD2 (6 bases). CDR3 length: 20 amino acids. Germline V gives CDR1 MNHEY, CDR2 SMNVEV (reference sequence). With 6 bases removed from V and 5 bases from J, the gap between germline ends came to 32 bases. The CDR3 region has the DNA TGTGCCAGCAGCCCAATCAGGGAGTGGGCGGGAAGGTTAAGAGACAATGAGCAGTTCTTC. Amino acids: CASSPIREWAGRLRDNEQFF.

The CDR3 here is CASSFAFRVINEQYF. The DNA for the CDR3 is TGTGCCAGCAGCTTTGCTTTCCGGGTAATCAACGAGCAGTACTTC. The J gene is TRBJ2-7, the V gene TRBV11-2; D remains ambiguous. Trimming pared 3 bases from V and 5 bases from J, leaving 17 bases between. This CDR3 contains 15 residues. The germline gives CDR1 SGHAT, CDR2 FQNNGV.

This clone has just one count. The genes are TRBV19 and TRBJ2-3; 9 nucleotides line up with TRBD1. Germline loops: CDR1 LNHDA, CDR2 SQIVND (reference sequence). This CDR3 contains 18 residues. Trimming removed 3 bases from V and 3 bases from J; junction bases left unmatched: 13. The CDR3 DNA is TGTGCCAGTAGTATCCAAATTGCCGGGACAGGGCAAACAGATACGCAGTATTTT. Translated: CASSIQIAGTGQTDTQYF.

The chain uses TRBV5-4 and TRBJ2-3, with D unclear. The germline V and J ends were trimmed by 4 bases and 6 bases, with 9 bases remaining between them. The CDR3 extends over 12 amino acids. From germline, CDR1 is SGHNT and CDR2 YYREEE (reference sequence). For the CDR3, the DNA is TGTGCCAGCAGCCTGGCATCCGATACGCAGTATTTT. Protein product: CASSLASDTQYF.

The CDR3 loop reads CASSSGLAGSNEQFF. CDR3 coding DNA: TGTGCCAGCAGCTCAGGACTAGCGGGCAGCAATGAGCAGTTCTTC. The rearrangement uses TRBV11-2 and TRBJ2-1; TRBD2 matches at 11 bases. This CDR3 has 15 residues. The germline V gene encodes CDR1 SGHAT and CDR2 FQNNGV. V trimming: 4 bases; J trimming: 6 bases; junction bases outside the gene matches: 5.

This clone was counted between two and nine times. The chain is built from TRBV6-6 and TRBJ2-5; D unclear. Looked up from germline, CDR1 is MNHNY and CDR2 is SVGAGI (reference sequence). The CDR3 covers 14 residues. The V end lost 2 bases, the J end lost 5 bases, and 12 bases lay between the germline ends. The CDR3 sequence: CASSYGSSKETQYF. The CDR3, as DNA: TGTGCCAGCAGTTACGGATCTAGTAAGGAGACCCAGTACTTC.

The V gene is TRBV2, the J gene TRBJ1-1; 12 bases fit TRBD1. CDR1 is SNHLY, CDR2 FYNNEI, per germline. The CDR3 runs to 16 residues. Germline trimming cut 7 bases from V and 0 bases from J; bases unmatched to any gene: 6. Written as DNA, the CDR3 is TGTGCCAGCACTCTGGGACAGGGGGCACTGAACACTGAAGCTTTCTTT. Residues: CASTLGQGALNTEAFF.

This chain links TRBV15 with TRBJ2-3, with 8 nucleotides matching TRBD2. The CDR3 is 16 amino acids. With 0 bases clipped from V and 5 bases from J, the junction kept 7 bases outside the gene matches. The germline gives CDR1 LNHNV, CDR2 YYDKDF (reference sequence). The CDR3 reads CATSRDRLARGDTQYF. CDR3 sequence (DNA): TGTGCCACCAGCAGAGATAGACTAGCGAGAGGAGATACGCAGTATTTT.

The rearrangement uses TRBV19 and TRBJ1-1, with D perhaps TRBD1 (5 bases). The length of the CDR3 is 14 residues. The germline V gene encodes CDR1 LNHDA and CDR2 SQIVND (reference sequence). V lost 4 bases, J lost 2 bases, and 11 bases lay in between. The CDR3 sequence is CASSTRQLNTEAFF. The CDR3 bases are TGTGCCAGTAGTACTAGACAGTTAAACACTGAAGCTTTCTTT.

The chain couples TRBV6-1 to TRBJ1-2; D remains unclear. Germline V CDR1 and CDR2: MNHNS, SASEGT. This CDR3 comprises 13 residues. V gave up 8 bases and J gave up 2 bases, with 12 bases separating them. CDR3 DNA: TGTGCCAGCTGCTGGTCCACAAACTATGGCTACACCTTC. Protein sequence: CASCWSTNYGYTF.

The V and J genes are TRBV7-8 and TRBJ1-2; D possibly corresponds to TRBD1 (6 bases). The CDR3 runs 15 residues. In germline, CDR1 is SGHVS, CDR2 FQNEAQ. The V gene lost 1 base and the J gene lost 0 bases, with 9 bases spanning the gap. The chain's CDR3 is CASSLGTVANYGYTF. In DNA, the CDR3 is TGTGCCAGCAGCTTAGGGACAGTCGCTAACTATGGCTACACCTTC.

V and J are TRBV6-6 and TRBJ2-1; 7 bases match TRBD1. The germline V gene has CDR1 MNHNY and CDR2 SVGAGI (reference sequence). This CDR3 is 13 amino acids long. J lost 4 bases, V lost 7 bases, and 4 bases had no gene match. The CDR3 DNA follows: TGTGCCAGCAACCCGACAGGGTACAATGAGCAGTTCTTC. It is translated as CASNPTGYNEQFF.

The chain's CDR3 is CATTGTRASEAFF. In nucleotides, the CDR3 is TGTGCCACCACCGGGACAAGGGCGTCTGAAGCTTTCTTT. This sequence joins TRBV2 and TRBJ1-1; tentatively, D is TRBD1 (6 bases). CDR3 length: 13 amino acids. Germline V gene lookup returns CDR1 SNHLY and CDR2 FYNNEI. With 10 bases removed from V and 6 bases from J, the gap between germline ends came to 18 bases.

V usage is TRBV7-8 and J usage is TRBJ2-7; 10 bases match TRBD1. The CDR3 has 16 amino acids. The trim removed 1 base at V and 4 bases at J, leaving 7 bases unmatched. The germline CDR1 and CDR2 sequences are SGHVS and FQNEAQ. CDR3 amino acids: CASSLDVPGQGYEQYF. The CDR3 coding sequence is TGTGCCAGCAGCTTAGATGTTCCGGGACAGGGGTACGAGCAGTACTTC.

The CDR3: CASSPIGRAEQFF. The CDR3 DNA is TGTGCCAGCTCACCGATTGGCAGGGCTGAGCAGTTCTTC. This chain links TRBV18 with TRBJ2-1, with a tentative D call TRBD1 (5 bases). The CDR3 length is 13 residues. Trimming cost V 3 bases and J 9 bases, with 12 bases left between them. Germline lookup yields CDR1 KGHSH and CDR2 LQKENI.

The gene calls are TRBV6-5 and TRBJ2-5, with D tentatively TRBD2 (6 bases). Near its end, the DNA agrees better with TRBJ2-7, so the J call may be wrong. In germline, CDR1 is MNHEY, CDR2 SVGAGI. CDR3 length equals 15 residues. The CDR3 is CASSYRGVGGYEQYF. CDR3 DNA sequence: TGTGCCAGCAGTTACCGCGGGGTTGGAGGCTACGAGCAGTACTTC.

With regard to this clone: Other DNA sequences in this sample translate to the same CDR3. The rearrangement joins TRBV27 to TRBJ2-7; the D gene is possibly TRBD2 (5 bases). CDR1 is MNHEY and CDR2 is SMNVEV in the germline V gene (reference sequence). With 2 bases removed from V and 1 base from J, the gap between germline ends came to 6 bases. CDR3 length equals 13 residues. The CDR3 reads CASSLRGSYEQYF. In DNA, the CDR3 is TGTGCCAGCAGTTTAAGAGGGTCCTACGAGCAGTACTTC.

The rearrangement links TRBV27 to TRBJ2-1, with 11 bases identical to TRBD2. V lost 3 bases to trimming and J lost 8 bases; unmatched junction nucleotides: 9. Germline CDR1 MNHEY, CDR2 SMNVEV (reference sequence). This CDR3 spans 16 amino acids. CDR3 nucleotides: TGTGCCAGCAGTTTCATAGCGGGAGGGCCGGTAGATGAGCAGTTCTTC. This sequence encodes CASSFIAGGPVDEQFF.

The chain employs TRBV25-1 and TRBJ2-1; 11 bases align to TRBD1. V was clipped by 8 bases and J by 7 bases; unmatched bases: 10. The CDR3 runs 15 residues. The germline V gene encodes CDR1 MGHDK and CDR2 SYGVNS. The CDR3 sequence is CASSLPGQGVNEQFF. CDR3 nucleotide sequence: TGTGCCAGCTCCCTTCCGGGACAGGGGGTGAATGAGCAGTTCTTC.